The clone carrying this TCR beta chain was found a few times. Its target is not known. Profiled with immunoSEQ multiplex PCR; TCRdb holds only in-frame clones, not every one. The top ten hold more than 20% of the sample, which has 25,000 to 30,000 clones, approximately 86% seen once. This entry belongs to a study of OX40 agonist ivuxolimab in advanced cancers. Study outcomes and limitations: Clonal expansion among partial responders at 0.1-3.0 mg/kg ranked near the lowest. Not determined was the antigen specificity of the expanded peripheral T cells.

The V gene lost 5 bases and the J gene lost 0 bases, with 19 bases spanning the gap. This CDR3 is 17 amino acids long. Germline CDR1 and CDR2: SGHVS and FQNEAQ. The chain links TRBV7-8 to TRBJ1-1, with D possibly TRBD1 on 5 matching bases. The source was CD4+ or CD8+ T cells sorted from blood, collected in a trial of the OX40 agonist ivuxolimab. The sequence was obtained from an adult with an advanced solid tumor such as melanoma, head and neck, liver or kidney cancer. The CDR3 region is CASSHPTGGTMNTEAFF. CDR3 DNA sequence: TGTGCCAGCAGCCATCCTACAGGCGGGACGATGAACACTGAAGCTTTCTTT.